Listed here are 27 T cell receptor beta chains from one sample, sequenced in a study of shared clonotypes between healthy human individuals. The method was immunoSEQ multiplex PCR; TCRdb's version includes in-frame clones alone and lacks a portion of them. The sample holds around 980,000 clones, around 82% seen once. Sample: memory CD4+ T cells from PBMCs. Subset denoted: CD45RA-negative fraction. The receptor set was obtained from a man between 18 and 35 years old in good health. Some clones in this sample may be carry-over from other donors' samples.

This chain joins TRBV9 and TRBJ1-2, with TRBD1 identical over 7 bases. CDR1 is SGDLS and CDR2 is YYNGEE in the germline V gene. The V segment lost 0 bases and the J segment 3 bases; nucleotides outside the gene matches: 11. The length of the CDR3 is 17 residues. As DNA, the CDR3 is TGTGCCAGCAGCGTAGGGGAGGGGGCAGGGCTGGACTATGGCTACACCTTC. Its protein is CASSVGEGAGLDYGYTF.

The chain carries TRBV27 and TRBJ2-1; TRBD1 is a possible D gene (5 bases). This CDR3 has 14 residues. Per germline, CDR1 MNHEY and CDR2 SMNVEV (reference sequence). Trimming stripped 6 bases from V and 1 base from J, with 10 bases between. CDR3 sequence reads: CASSPSGSYNEQFF. CDR3 bases: TGTGCCAGCAGCCCATCAGGGTCCTACAATGAGCAGTTCTTC.

The chain carries TRBV19 and TRBJ1-2; D is perhaps TRBD1 (5 bases). The V gene lost 4 bases and the J gene lost 3 bases, with 15 bases spanning the gap. The CDR3 consists of 15 residues. The germline CDR1 and CDR2 sequences are LNHDA and SQIVND (reference sequence). This CDR3 reads CASSRGHTGDYGYTF. CDR3 coding DNA: TGTGCCAGTAGTAGAGGGCACACAGGTGACTATGGCTACACCTTC. The full variable domain, completed using reference TRBV19 and TRBJ1-2, is DGGITQSPKYLFRKEGQNVTLSCEQNLNHDAMYWYRQDPGQGLRLIYYSQIVNDFQKGDIAEGYSVSREKKESFPLTVTSAQKNPTAFYLCASSRGHTGDYGYTFGSGTRLTVV.

This CDR3 is CASSQDRITGELFF. The CDR3 DNA follows: TGTGCCAGCAGCCAAGATCGGATCACCGGGGAGCTGTTTTTT. The chain combines TRBV14 with TRBJ2-2; D call uncertain. The length of the CDR3 is 14 residues. The V end was cut by 0 bases, the J end by 4 bases, with 6 bases between. Germline V lookup: CDR1 SGHDN, CDR2 FVKESK.

This chain uses TRBV15 with TRBJ1-4; TRBD1 is a possible D gene (5 bases). The germline V gene has CDR1 LNHNV and CDR2 YYDKDF (reference sequence). The CDR3 is 13 residues long. Trimming took 5 bases from V and 8 from J, leaving 12 bases between them. The CDR3 nucleotides read TGTGCCACCAGCGGGGGGAGACTGGAAAAACTGTTTTTT. Residues: CATSGGRLEKLFF.

The V and J genes are TRBV2 and TRBJ2-6, with D unresolved. Trimming pared 11 bases from V and 0 bases from J, leaving 11 bases between. The CDR3 spans 14 residues. Germline V CDR1 and CDR2: SNHLY, FYNNEI. The CDR3 bases are TGTGCCGGATCCGTGAGCTCTGGGGCCAACGTCCTGACTTTC. This sequence encodes CAGSVSSGANVLTF.

This clone was counted between two and nine times. The V and J genes are TRBV5-1 and TRBJ1-4, with 9 positions matching TRBD1. From germline, CDR1 is SGHRS and CDR2 YFSETQ. Trimming at V came to 1 base and at J to 3 bases, leaving 4 bases not matched to a gene. This CDR3 region has 16 residues. Written as DNA, the CDR3 is TGCGCCAGCAGCTTGACAGGGGGCACATCTAATGAAAAACTGTTTTTT. Its protein product is CASSLTGGTSNEKLFF.

This sequence joins TRBV5-1 and TRBJ2-7, with D perhaps matching TRBD1 (7 bases). Trimming stripped 3 bases from V and 6 bases from J, with 16 bases between. In germline, CDR1 is SGHRS, CDR2 YFSETQ. The CDR3 length is 14 residues. CDR3 in amino acids: CASSSYRGGREQYF. In nucleotides, the CDR3 is TGCGCCAGCAGCTCCTACAGGGGAGGACGCGAGCAGTACTTC.

The rearrangement uses TRBV29-1 and TRBJ2-7, with 7 bases lining up with TRBD1. The V gene's germline CDR1 is SQVTM and CDR2 ANQGSEA. After removal of 7 bases from V and 2 bases from J, the junction contained 8 bases not matched to a gene. The CDR3 sequence is 13 residues long. The CDR3 here is CSGSMGQTYEQYF. The DNA for the CDR3 is TGCAGCGGTAGCATGGGACAGACCTACGAGCAGTACTTC.

This clone came up once. Since a far larger clone is one base different, this is likely a read error. J is TRBJ1-1 and V is TRBV29-1; a possible D gene is TRBD1 (5 bases). The germline gives CDR1 SQVTM, CDR2 ANQGSEA. The V and J ends lost 7 bases and 0 bases respectively, with 18 bases between them. The CDR3 extends over 15 amino acids. DNA of the CDR3: TGCAGCGCCGGTCCGGGCCGGGGGATGAACACTGAAGCTTTCTTT. Translated: CSAGPGRGMNTEAFF.

This sequence joins TRBV28 and TRBJ1-2, with D unclear. CDR1 is MDHEN, CDR2 SYDVKM, per germline. The germline V and J ends were trimmed by 3 bases and 8 bases, with 7 bases remaining between them. The CDR3 is made up of 11 amino acids. The DNA of the CDR3 is TGTGCCAGCAGTTTTCCCCGGGGCTACACCTTC. Translating gives CASSFPRGYTF.

This chain links TRBV7-9 with TRBJ1-1; 10 nucleotides align to TRBD1. Germline assignment: CDR1 SEHNR and CDR2 FQNEAQ (reference sequence). This CDR3 comprises 13 residues. The V gene end was trimmed by 3 bases and the J gene end by 8 bases; junction bases not matched to a gene: 3. The CDR3 sequence is CASSFRTGGEAFF. The CDR3 DNA sequence: TGTGCCAGCAGCTTCCGGACAGGGGGGGAAGCTTTCTTT.

This clone was observed a handful of times. V is TRBV4-1 and J is TRBJ1-1; D call uncertain. CDR1 is MGHRA and CDR2 is YSYEKL in the germline V gene. V dropped 1 base and J dropped 1 base, with 7 bases sitting between them. This CDR3 spans 14 amino acids. CDR3 sequence reads: CASSQATGNTEAFF. The CDR3 DNA sequence: TGCGCCAGCAGCCAAGCGACGGGGAACACTGAAGCTTTCTTT.

The gene calls are TRBV2 and TRBJ2-7; TRBD2 matches at 11 bases. This CDR3 region has 15 residues. The J segment lost 4 bases and the V segment lost 4 bases, leaving 6 bases of the junction unmatched. Germline CDR1 is SNHLY and CDR2 is FYNNEI. The CDR3 DNA is TGTGCCAGCAGTGCCACTAGCGGGAGTAGATACGAGCAGTACTTC. Amino acid sequence: CASSATSGSRYEQYF.

The chain couples TRBV5-3 to TRBJ1-5, with unresolved D. TRBV5-3 is an ORF; its function is uncertain. Trimming took 10 bases from V and 5 from J, leaving 16 bases between them. This CDR3 spans 13 amino acids. The CDR3 loop is CACRRDRDQPQHF. CDR3 sequence (DNA): TGTGCCTGCCGGCGGGATAGGGATCAGCCCCAGCATTTT.

V and J are TRBV6-5 and TRBJ2-1, with 8 bases that match TRBD2. Germline V gene lookup returns CDR1 MNHEY and CDR2 SVGAGI. The CDR3 has 16 residues. V gave up 4 bases and J gave up 3 bases; unmatched junction bases: 8. The CDR3 DNA follows: TGTGCCAGCAGTTCACAGGGACTAGTCAACTACAATGAGCAGTTCTTC. Its protein is CASSSQGLVNYNEQFF.

V gene TRBV18 combines with J gene TRBJ2-5; D gene unclear. Germline V gene lookup returns CDR1 KGHSH and CDR2 LQKENI. Trimming stripped 6 bases from V and 2 bases from J, with 10 bases between. The CDR3 is 13 residues long. This CDR3 is CASSLSIQETQYF. Here the CDR3 DNA reads TGTGCCAGCTCTCTCAGTATTCAAGAGACCCAGTACTTC.

The chain joins TRBV28 to TRBJ1-2, with D perhaps TRBD1 (6 bases). V lost 8 bases to trimming and J lost 4 bases, with 17 bases between them. This CDR3 is built from 14 residues. Per the germline V gene, CDR1 is MDHEN and CDR2 is SYDVKM. CDR3 sequence reads: CASVGQPGGYGYTF. DNA for the CDR3: TGTGCCAGCGTTGGACAGCCCGGGGGCTATGGCTACACCTTC.

The V and J genes are TRBV7-8 and TRBJ1-1; 9 bases align to TRBD1. The CDR3 spans 15 residues. V lost 8 bases, J lost 3 bases, and 10 bases stayed unmatched. Germline V gene lookup returns CDR1 SGHVS and CDR2 FQNEAQ. The CDR3 nucleotides read TGTGCCAGCGGCGGATACAGGGGGCGGGACACTGAAGCTTTCTTT. Encoded protein: CASGGYRGRDTEAFF.

The gene calls are TRBV19 and TRBJ2-6, with D hard to call. The germline V gene encodes CDR1 LNHDA and CDR2 SQIVND (reference sequence). The CDR3 spans 13 residues. Trimming stripped 8 bases from V and 1 base from J, with 6 bases between. The CDR3 sequence: CASGVSGANVLTF. As DNA, the CDR3 is TGTGCCAGTGGGGTTTCTGGGGCCAACGTCCTGACTTTC.

The chain uses TRBV28 and TRBJ1-5; D ambiguous. Germline V gives CDR1 MDHEN, CDR2 SYDVKM. Trimming took off 10 bases at V and 2 bases at J, with 12 bases between the two ends. This CDR3 is built from 13 residues. CDR3 bases: TGTGCCATCTCGGGGTTTGGCAATCAGCCCCAGCATTTT. This codes for CAISGFGNQPQHF.

The sample holds one count of this clone. J is TRBJ1-4 and V is TRBV5-1; the match to TRBD1 covers 8 bases. This CDR3 has 17 residues. The V segment lost 4 bases and the J segment 0 bases; nucleotides outside the gene matches: 8. Per germline, CDR1 SGHRS and CDR2 YFSETQ. The CDR3 here is CASSIVPGQATNEKLFF. CDR3 nucleotide sequence: TGCGCCAGCAGCATAGTCCCGGGACAGGCAACTAATGAAAAACTGTTTTTT. Looking up the rest from reference TRBV5-1 and TRBJ1-4 gives the full variable domain: KAGVTQTPRYLIKTRGQQVTLSCSPISGHRSVSWYQQTPGQGLQFLFEYFSETQRNKGNFPGRFSGRQFSNSRSEMNVSTLELGDSALYLCASSIVPGQATNEKLFFGSGTQLSVL.

This clone was counted a few times. This sample includes further DNA sequences coding for the same CDR3. The V gene is TRBV29-1, the J gene TRBJ1-1; TRBD1 aligns across 7 bases. This CDR3 region has 12 residues. The V gene end was trimmed by 4 bases and the J gene end by 4 bases; junction bases not matched to a gene: 3. Germline CDR1 is SQVTM and CDR2 is ANQGSEA. CDR3 sequence: CSVGQGSTEAFF. The DNA of the CDR3 is TGCAGCGTTGGACAGGGAAGCACTGAAGCTTTCTTT.

J is TRBJ1-3 and V is TRBV5-4, with D uncertain. V was clipped by 1 base and J by 0 bases, with 8 bases between them. Germline V CDR1 and CDR2: SGHNT, YYREEE (reference sequence). The CDR3 has 15 amino acids. CDR3 coding DNA: TGTGCCAGCAGCTTGAGACCGCTCTCTGGAAACACCATATATTTT. Its translation: CASSLRPLSGNTIYF.

The chain links TRBV28 to TRBJ1-2, with 10 bases identical to TRBD1. Unmatched junction bases numbered 10, after V lost 11 bases and J lost 7 bases. Germline loops: CDR1 MDHEN, CDR2 SYDVKM. The CDR3 sequence is 13 residues long. DNA for the CDR3: TGTGCCTCGTTCGGGACAGGGGCACCTGGCTACACCTTC. This encodes CASFGTGAPGYTF.

The chain joins TRBV5-1 to TRBJ2-3, with D perhaps matching TRBD2 (5 bases). This CDR3 is built from 13 residues. CDR1 and CDR2 (germline): SGHRS, YFSETQ. V gave up 4 bases and J gave up 2 bases, with 8 bases separating them. CDR3 protein: CASSPGNTDTQYF. The CDR3 DNA reads as TGCGCCAGCAGCCCCGGGAACACAGATACGCAGTATTTT.

J is TRBJ2-7 and V is TRBV7-9; 8 bases are shared with TRBD1. Germline V gene data show CDR1 as SEHNR and CDR2 as FQNEAQ (reference sequence). This CDR3 spans 14 amino acids. J lost 5 bases, V lost 5 bases, and 8 bases had no gene match. The CDR3 region has the DNA TGTGCCAGCAGCCCAGGGACAGGAGATAACGAGCAGTACTTC. Residues: CASSPGTGDNEQYF.